This TCR beta chain derives from a study of blood T cell repertoires in COVID-19. In the study overall: In Cohort 3, a recovered donor had either two negative PCRs, clearance, or symptom resolution. Samples came from the United States, Italy and Spain, spanning acute and convalescent COVID-19.

V shed 5 bases and J 5 bases; nucleotides not matched to a gene: 5. Germline lookup yields CDR1 PRHDT and CDR2 FYEKMQ (reference sequence). This CDR3 is 13 amino acids long. The assay was immunoSEQ multiplex PCR, and TCRdb's table has in-frame clones only and misses some. The repertoire consists of a few hundred thousand clones, with roughly 87% occurring once and the leading ten covering approximately 7.2%. Recruitment covered 20 to 25 US areas and drew participants whose ages spanned 18 to 89 years. Participants' reported clinical history set cohort assignment. Sample: PBMCs or T cells enriched from blood (not recorded which). The chain employs TRBV13 and TRBJ1-2; TRBD1 agrees at 7 bases. The source is a man younger than 45 in a cohort exposed to, infected with or recovered from COVID-19 (not recorded which). The CDR3 region is CASSTGQKYGYTF. DNA of the CDR3: TGTGCCAGCAGCACGGGACAGAAATATGGCTACACCTTC.